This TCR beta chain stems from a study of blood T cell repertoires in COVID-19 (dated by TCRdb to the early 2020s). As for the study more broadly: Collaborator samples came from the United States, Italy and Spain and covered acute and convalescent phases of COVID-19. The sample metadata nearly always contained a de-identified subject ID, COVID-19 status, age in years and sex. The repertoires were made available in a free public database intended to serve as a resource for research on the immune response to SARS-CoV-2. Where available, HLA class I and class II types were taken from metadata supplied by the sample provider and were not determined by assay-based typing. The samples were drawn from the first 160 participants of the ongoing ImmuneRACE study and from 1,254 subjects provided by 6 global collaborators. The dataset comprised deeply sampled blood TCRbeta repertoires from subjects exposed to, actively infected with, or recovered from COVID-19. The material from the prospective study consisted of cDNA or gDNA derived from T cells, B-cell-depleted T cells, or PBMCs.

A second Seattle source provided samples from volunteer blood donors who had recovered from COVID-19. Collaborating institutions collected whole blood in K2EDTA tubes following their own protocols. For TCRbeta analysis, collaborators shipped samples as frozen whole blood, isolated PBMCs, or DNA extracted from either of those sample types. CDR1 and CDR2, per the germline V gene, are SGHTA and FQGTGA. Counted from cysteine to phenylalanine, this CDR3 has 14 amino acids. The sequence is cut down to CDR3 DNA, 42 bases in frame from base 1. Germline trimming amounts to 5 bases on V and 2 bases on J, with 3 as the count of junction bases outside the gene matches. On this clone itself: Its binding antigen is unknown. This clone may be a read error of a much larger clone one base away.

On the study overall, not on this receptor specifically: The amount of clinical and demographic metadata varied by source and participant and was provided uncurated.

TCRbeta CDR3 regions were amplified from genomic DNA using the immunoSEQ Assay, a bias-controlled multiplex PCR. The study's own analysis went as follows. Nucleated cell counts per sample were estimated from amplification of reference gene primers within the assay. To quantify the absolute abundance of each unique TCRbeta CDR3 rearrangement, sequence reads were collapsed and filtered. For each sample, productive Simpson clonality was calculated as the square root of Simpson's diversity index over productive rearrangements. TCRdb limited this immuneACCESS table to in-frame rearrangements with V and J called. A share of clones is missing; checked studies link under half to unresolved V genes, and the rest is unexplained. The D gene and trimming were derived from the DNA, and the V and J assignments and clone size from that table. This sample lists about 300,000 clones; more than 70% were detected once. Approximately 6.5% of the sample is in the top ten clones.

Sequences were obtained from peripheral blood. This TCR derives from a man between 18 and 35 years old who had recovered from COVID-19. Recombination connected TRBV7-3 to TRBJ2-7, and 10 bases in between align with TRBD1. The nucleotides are TGTGCCAGCAGCCTCGGGACAGGGGCCTACGAGCAGTACTTC. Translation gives CASSLGTGAYEQYF.